These 13 T cell receptor beta chains share one sample of origin, sequenced in a study of cytomegalovirus exposure and HLA in healthy donors. Both 60 Vbeta primers and 13 Jbeta primers went into the PCR. The method was immunoSEQ multiplex PCR; TCRdb's version includes in-frame clones alone and lacks a portion of them. This sample yields 55,000 to 90,000 clones, of which around 78% are seen a single time; around 6% belongs to the top ten. Sequenced: PBMCs. The origin of the receptors is a man in his fifties in good health and CMV-seronegative.

The rearrangement links TRBV6-4 to TRBJ2-7; the match to TRBD1 covers 9 bases. This CDR3 comprises 15 residues. In germline, CDR1 is MRHNA, CDR2 SNTAGT. J was trimmed by 4 bases and V by 3 bases; bases with no gene match: 7. The CDR3 here is CASSESGQGIYEQYF. CDR3 sequence (DNA): TGTGCCAGCAGTGAATCGGGACAGGGTATTTACGAGCAGTACTTC.

The rearrangement links TRBV29-1 to TRBJ2-3, with D possibly matching TRBD2 (5 bases). The germline V and J ends were trimmed by 5 bases and 2 bases, with 14 bases remaining between them. This CDR3 contains 14 residues. Germline V gene lookup returns CDR1 SQVTM and CDR2 ANQGSEA. CDR3: CSVPTHRDTDTQYF. As DNA, the CDR3 is TGCAGCGTTCCTACTCACCGGGACACAGATACGCAGTATTTT.

The chain carries TRBV7-9 and TRBJ2-2; TRBD2 might be the D (5 bases). Germline-derived CDR1 and CDR2 are SEHNR and FQNEAQ (reference sequence). V lost 5 bases and J lost 4, with 14 bases in between. The CDR3 consists of 15 residues. The CDR3 DNA is TGTGCCAGCAGCCCCGGGAACGGACTCACCGGGGAGCTGTTTTTT. This sequence encodes CASSPGNGLTGELFF. Full variable domain (rest looked up from reference TRBV7-9 and TRBJ2-2): DTGVSQNPRHKITKRGQNVTFRCDPISEHNRLYWYRQTLGQGPEFLTYFQNEAQLEKSRLLSDRFSAERPKGSFSTLEIQRTEQGDSAMYLCASSPGNGLTGELFFGEGSRLTVL.

The chain combines TRBV6-1 with TRBJ1-2, with 8 bases lining up with TRBD1. Trimming took 6 bases from V and 8 from J; bases not matched to a gene: 8. This CDR3 comprises 13 residues. Germline loops: CDR1 MNHNS, CDR2 SASEGT. CDR3 bases: TGTGCCAGCAGCCCGACAGGGGAACGGGGCTACACCTTC. This encodes CASSPTGERGYTF.

The J gene is TRBJ1-1, the V gene TRBV7-3; D gene unclear. This CDR3 region has 13 residues. V was shortened by 5 bases and J by 1 base, with 8 bases between the two germline ends. Germline CDR1 reads SGHTA; CDR2 reads FQGTGA. CDR3 sequence (DNA): TGTGCCAGCAGCCACGGCGGGAACACTGAAGCTTTCTTT. As protein: CASSHGGNTEAFF.

The DNA of the CDR3 is TGTGCCTGGAACCAGGGGGCCGGGCATGGCTACACCTTC. Protein: CAWNQGAGHGYTF. The rearrangement uses TRBV30 and TRBJ1-2; 8 nucleotides line up with TRBD1. The CDR3 sequence is 13 residues long. V shed 4 bases, J shed 6 bases, and the junction held 7 bases outside the gene matches. Germline CDR1 GTSNPN, CDR2 SVGIG (reference sequence).

The chain has TRBV4-3 and TRBJ2-7; the match to TRBD2 covers 9 bases. J was trimmed by 3 bases and V by 0 bases; bases with no gene match: 12. Germline CDR1 LGHNA, CDR2 YSLEER. CDR3 length: 18 amino acids. The CDR3 protein is CASSQDLESGRPYYEQYF. CDR3 bases: TGCGCCAGCAGCCAAGATCTCGAAAGCGGGAGGCCCTACTACGAGCAGTACTTC.

The genes are TRBV30 and TRBJ2-3; 8 bases are shared with TRBD1. CDR1 is GTSNPN, CDR2 SVGIG, per germline (reference sequence). The CDR3 spans 14 residues. Germline trimming cut 5 bases from V and 5 bases from J; bases unmatched to any gene: 9. The CDR3 spells CAWDQGASGDTQYF. The CDR3 coding sequence is TGTGCCTGGGACCAGGGGGCTTCTGGAGATACGCAGTATTTT.

The chain carries TRBV19 and TRBJ2-5; the D is unclear. This CDR3 spans 16 amino acids. V shed 0 bases and J shed 5 bases, with 16 bases lying between them. Germline CDR1 LNHDA, CDR2 SQIVND (reference sequence). CDR3 loop: CASSIDAVGQAETQYF. The CDR3 region has the DNA TGTGCCAGTAGTATAGACGCAGTAGGTCAGGCCGAGACCCAGTACTTC.

The chain is built from TRBV30 and TRBJ1-2; 12 bases map to TRBD1. Germline values: CDR1 GTSNPN, CDR2 SVGIG (reference sequence). The CDR3 spans 13 residues. The V gene end was trimmed by 3 bases and the J gene end by 7 bases; junction bases not matched to a gene: 3. The CDR3 nucleotides read TGTGCCTGGAGGGGACAGGGGGCGGGTGGCTACACCTTC. The encoded protein is CAWRGQGAGGYTF.

The chain couples TRBV27 to TRBJ2-2; D may be TRBD1 (6 bases). In germline, CDR1 is MNHEY, CDR2 SMNVEV (reference sequence). This CDR3 contains 17 residues. With 5 bases removed from V and 0 bases from J, the gap between germline ends came to 16 bases. The CDR3 sequence is CASSGWAGVANTGELFF. Written as DNA, the CDR3 is TGTGCCAGCAGTGGCTGGGCAGGGGTCGCGAACACCGGGGAGCTGTTTTTT.

The gene calls are TRBV28 and TRBJ2-5; TRBD1 matches at 9 bases. The CDR3 runs to 15 residues. Germline V lookup: CDR1 MDHEN, CDR2 SYDVKM. Losses at the gene ends were 6 bases for V and 1 base for J; bases not matched to a gene: 6. CDR3 in amino acids: CASSDLGQGQETQYF. CDR3 bases: TGTGCCAGCAGCGACCTGGGACAGGGCCAAGAGACCCAGTACTTC.

The chain links TRBV19 to TRBJ1-2; D may be TRBD1 (5 bases). Trimming took off 7 bases at V and 4 bases at J, with 13 bases between the two ends. The germline gives CDR1 LNHDA, CDR2 SQIVND (reference sequence). The CDR3 is 13 residues long. The CDR3 DNA follows: TGTGCCAGTACGCGGACACAACTCTATGGCTACACCTTC. Translating gives CASTRTQLYGYTF.